Each of the 20 T cell receptor beta chains below was sequenced from the same sample in a study of T cell changes during pregnancy in multiple sclerosis. Assay: immunoSEQ multiplex PCR; the TCRdb copy retains only in-frame clones and omits some. The repertoire holds about 130,000 clones, with roughly 95% as singletons. The sample here was peripheral blood, taken after pregnancy. The receptors originated from a female donor with multiple sclerosis, enrolled in a pregnancy study.

The CDR3 loop reads CASSNQGYNQPQHF. The CDR3 DNA reads TGTGCCAGCAGCAATCAGGGGTACAATCAGCCCCAGCATTTT. The chain combines TRBV27 with TRBJ1-5, with a weak D call TRBD1 (6 bases). V lost 6 bases to trimming and J lost 3 bases, with 12 bases between them. Germline CDR1 MNHEY, CDR2 SMNVEV (reference sequence). This CDR3 has 14 residues.

The genes are TRBV29-1 and TRBJ2-7, with 9 bases fitting TRBD2. Germline V CDR1 and CDR2: SQVTM, ANQGSEA. The CDR3 has 17 amino acids. V trimming: 0 bases; J trimming: 3 bases; junction bases outside the gene matches: 12. This chain's CDR3 is CSVEEWTSESFGYEQYF. The CDR3 DNA sequence: TGCAGCGTTGAAGAATGGACTAGCGAGAGCTTCGGCTACGAGCAGTACTTC.

The chain couples TRBV2 to TRBJ2-7; 12 nucleotides match TRBD2. The CDR3 sequence is 15 residues long. The germline V gene encodes CDR1 SNHLY and CDR2 FYNNEI. The V gene end was trimmed by 5 bases and the J gene end by 6 bases; junction bases not matched to a gene: 8. The CDR3 sequence is CASSSRTSGIGEQYF. In DNA form, the CDR3 reads TGTGCCAGCAGTTCTAGGACTAGCGGGATAGGCGAGCAGTACTTC.

The chain is built from TRBV19 and TRBJ1-4; D might be TRBD1 (5 bases). The CDR3 loop spans 14 amino acids. In germline, CDR1 is LNHDA, CDR2 SQIVND (reference sequence). Trimming pared 5 bases from V and 7 bases from J, leaving 14 bases between. The CDR3 DNA follows: TGTGCCAGTAGTCCCCTTCGACAGACTGAAAAACTGTTTTTT. Translation: CASSPLRQTEKLFF.

This chain joins TRBV5-1 and TRBJ2-5; D is ambiguous. V gave up 0 bases and J gave up 4 bases, with 10 bases separating them. This CDR3 is built from 14 residues. Per the germline V gene, CDR1 is SGHRS and CDR2 is YFSETQ. CDR3 coding DNA: TGCGCCAGCAGCTTGGGTCAAGCGCTAGAGACCCAGTACTTC. Translation gives CASSLGQALETQYF.

V and J are TRBV9 and TRBJ2-6; 14 positions agree with TRBD2. Germline V CDR1 and CDR2: SGDLS, YYNGEE. The ends lost 3 bases at V and 0 bases at J; junction bases unmatched: 14. The CDR3 covers 22 residues. The CDR3 loop reads CASSAGRGTSGRPLSGANVLTF. In nucleotides, the CDR3 is TGTGCCAGCAGCGCCGGACGCGGGACTAGCGGGAGACCCCTCTCTGGGGCCAACGTCCTGACTTTC.

The chain recombines TRBV12-5 with TRBJ1-1, with D perhaps matching TRBD1 (5 bases). This CDR3 is 11 amino acids long. V was shortened by 6 bases and J by 5 bases, with 7 bases between the two germline ends. CDR1 and CDR2 (germline): LGHNT, FRNRAP. The CDR3 DNA reads TGTGCTAGTGGGGGGGGGACTGAAGCTTTCTTT. This gives the protein CASGGGTEAFF.

The J gene is TRBJ2-3, the V gene TRBV4-3; 7 bases line up with TRBD2. Losses at the gene ends were 3 bases for V and 4 bases for J; bases not matched to a gene: 4. CDR1 LGHNA and CDR2 YSLEER come from the germline V gene. This CDR3 has 14 residues. The CDR3 nucleotides are TGCGCCAGCAGCCAGGGGGGGAGCGCAGATACGCAGTATTTT. Amino acid sequence: CASSQGGSADTQYF.

V usage is TRBV7-9 and J usage is TRBJ1-5; no clear D gene. The CDR3 length is 12 residues. V dropped 4 bases and J dropped 8 bases, with 9 bases sitting between them. CDR1 and CDR2 (germline): SEHNR, FQNEAQ (reference sequence). The DNA of the CDR3 is TGTGCCAGCAGCTCTGCGGTGAAGCCCCAGCATTTT. Protein product: CASSSAVKPQHF.

The V and J genes are TRBV6-1 and TRBJ2-5, with D uncertain. The CDR3 is made up of 12 amino acids. Looked up from germline, CDR1 is MNHNS and CDR2 is SASEGT. V gave up 2 bases and J gave up 5 bases, with 6 bases separating them. The CDR3 region has the DNA TGTGCCAGCAGTGAACTGCGGGAGACCCAGTACTTC. Translation: CASSELRETQYF.

The chain uses TRBV28 and TRBJ1-1, with D possibly matching TRBD1 (6 bases). The CDR3 has 13 amino acids. CDR1 is MDHEN, CDR2 SYDVKM, per germline. With 7 bases removed from V and 8 bases from J, the gap between germline ends came to 17 bases. The CDR3, as DNA: TGTGCCAGCACCCCAATCGGGAGGGGGGAAGCTTTCTTT. It specifies CASTPIGRGEAFF.

The J gene is TRBJ2-7, the V gene TRBV4-1, with TRBD2 matching 8 bases. CDR1 is MGHRA and CDR2 is YSYEKL in the germline V gene. V trimming: 4 bases; J trimming: 1 base; junction bases outside the gene matches: 9. CDR3 size: 16 residues. Here the CDR3 DNA reads TGCGCCAGCAGCCTCATTCAGACTAGCGCTTCCTACGAGCAGTACTTC. Translated: CASSLIQTSASYEQYF.

This chain joins TRBV29-1 and TRBJ1-4, with D possibly being TRBD1 (5 bases). This CDR3 contains 12 residues. Deletions cut 4 bases from V and 8 bases from J, with 11 bases between. CDR1 is SQVTM and CDR2 is ANQGSEA in the germline V gene. The CDR3 loop reads CSVVWGGEKLFF. In DNA form, the CDR3 reads TGCAGCGTTGTTTGGGGGGGAGAAAAACTGTTTTTT.

The CDR3 DNA follows: TGTGCCAGCAGCACGGGGACAGACACCCAAGAGACCCAGTACTTC. Translating gives CASSTGTDTQETQYF. This sequence joins TRBV21-1 and TRBJ2-5; the listed D gene, TRBD1, was not tested against the DNA. TRBV21-1 is a pseudogene. This CDR3 comprises 15 residues.

This clone appeared a single time. This chain connects TRBV19 to TRBJ2-7; TRBD2 agrees at 13 bases. Trimming removed 3 bases from V and 2 bases from J; junction bases left unmatched: 4. This CDR3 region has 16 residues. Germline assignment: CDR1 LNHDA and CDR2 SQIVND (reference sequence). As DNA, the CDR3 is TGTGCCAGTAGTATCCTACTAGCGGGAGGGACCTACGAGCAGTACTTC. Protein product: CASSILLAGGTYEQYF. The variable domain in full, completed from reference TRBV19 and TRBJ2-7, reads DGGITQSPKYLFRKEGQNVTLSCEQNLNHDAMYWYRQDPGQGLRLIYYSQIVNDFQKGDIAEGYSVSREKKESFPLTVTSAQKNPTAFYLCASSILLAGGTYEQYFGPGTRLTVT.

The CDR3 protein is CASSPGTDGYTF. The CDR3 nucleotides are TGTGCCAGCAGTCCAGGGACAGATGGCTACACCTTC. The rearrangement links TRBV28 to TRBJ1-2; 7 bases are shared with TRBD1. Trimming took 5 bases from V and 6 from J; bases not matched to a gene: 3. In germline, CDR1 is MDHEN, CDR2 SYDVKM. This CDR3 has 12 amino acids.

The chain recombines TRBV7-9 with TRBJ1-1; D is uncertain. The CDR3 contains 15 residues. Deletions cut 1 base from V and 4 bases from J, with 13 bases between. Germline loops: CDR1 SEHNR, CDR2 FQNEAQ (reference sequence). CDR3 DNA sequence: TGTGCCAGCAGCTTAGTCACCCCTAGACCCACTGAAGCTTTCTTT. Encoded protein: CASSLVTPRPTEAFF.

A single count supports this clone. This chain uses TRBV28 with TRBJ2-7; D is possibly TRBD2 (6 bases). The germline V gene encodes CDR1 MDHEN and CDR2 SYDVKM. V was cut by 8 bases and J by 1 base, with 15 bases left in between. The CDR3 runs 14 residues. The CDR3 nucleotides read TGTGCCAGCCACGCGGGGTCCCGGTCCTACGAGCAGTACTTC. The encoded protein is CASHAGSRSYEQYF.

The genes are TRBV21-1 and TRBJ1-1. TRBV21-1 is marked as a pseudogene. This CDR3 spans 14 amino acids. The CDR3 DNA follows: TGTGCCAGCAGCAAAGGGGATGATCGGGGAAAAGCTTTCTTT. It yields the protein CASSKGDDRGKAFF.

The chain employs TRBV5-4 and TRBJ2-1; 7 nucleotides line up with TRBD1. V trimming: 6 bases; J trimming: 9 bases; junction bases outside the gene matches: 12. The germline CDR1 and CDR2 sequences are SGHNT and YYREEE (reference sequence). This CDR3 spans 14 amino acids. The CDR3 DNA reads TGTGCCAGCACCCAATCGACAGGGAACGGTGAGCAGTTCTTC. The encoded protein is CASTQSTGNGEQFF. The whole variable domain, filled in from reference TRBV5-4 and TRBJ2-1, reads ETGVTQSPTHLIKTRGQQVTLRCSSQSGHNTVSWYQQALGQGPQFIFQYYREEENGRGNFPPRFSGLQFPNYSSELNVNALELDDSALYLCASTQSTGNGEQFFGPGTRLTVL.